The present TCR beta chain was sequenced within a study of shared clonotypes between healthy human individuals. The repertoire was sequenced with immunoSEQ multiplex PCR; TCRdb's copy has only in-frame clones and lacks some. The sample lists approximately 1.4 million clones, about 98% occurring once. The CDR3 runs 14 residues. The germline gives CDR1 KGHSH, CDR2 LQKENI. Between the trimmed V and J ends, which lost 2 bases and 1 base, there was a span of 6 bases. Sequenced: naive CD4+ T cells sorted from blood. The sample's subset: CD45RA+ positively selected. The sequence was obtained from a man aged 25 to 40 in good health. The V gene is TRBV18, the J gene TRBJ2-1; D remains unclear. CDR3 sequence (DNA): TGTGCCAGCTCACCAGCTCAGTCCTACAATGAGCAGTTCTTC. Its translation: CASSPAQSYNEQFF.